The 24 T cell receptor beta chains below all came from one sample that was sequenced in a study of molecular identifiers for immune sequencing clone quantification. TCRdb reanalysed the PCR reads using MiXCR and keeps one entry per CDR3 protein. The table has 97,000 or so distinct CDR3 sequences, about 35% seen once; the top ten hold 9% to 10%. Sample: naive CD8+ T cells from blood, with Jurkat cell RNA spiked in. Stated subset: FACS-sorted CD8+CD4-CCR7+CD45RA+ naive T cells. The receptors were gathered from a human donor in good health. Some libraries in this study had Jurkat cell RNA spiked in.

A few counts support this clonotype. J is TRBJ1-5 and V is TRBV15; the D gene is possibly TRBD1 (6 bases). The CDR3 contains 15 residues. V lost 0 bases to trimming and J lost 3 bases, with 9 bases between them. The V gene's germline CDR1 is LNHNV and CDR2 YYDKDF (reference sequence). CDR3 nucleotide sequence: TGTGCCACCAGCAGAGATCAGGGGTACAATCAGCCCCAGCATTTT. The encoded protein is CATSRDQGYNQPQHF.

This clonotype was detected a few times. The genes are TRBV7-8 and TRBJ2-3; TRBD2 matches at 9 bases. CDR3 length: 15 residues. After removal of 7 bases from V and 3 bases from J, the junction contained 8 bases not matched to a gene. The V gene's germline CDR1 is SGHVS and CDR2 FQNEAQ. The DNA of the CDR3 is TGTGCCAGCAATAGGGGACTAGCCCAAACAGATACGCAGTATTTT. Protein sequence: CASNRGLAQTDTQYF.

The sample holds many counts of this clonotype. The J gene is TRBJ2-2, the V gene TRBV9; 8 bases agree with TRBD1. This CDR3 has 16 amino acids. Trimming took 5 bases from V and 0 from J; bases not matched to a gene: 6. Per the germline V gene, CDR1 is SGDLS and CDR2 is YYNGEE. The CDR3 reads CASSREQGANTGELFF. The CDR3, as DNA: TGTGCCAGCAGTCGTGAACAGGGGGCGAACACCGGGGAGCTGTTTTTT.

The gene calls are TRBV4-3 and TRBJ2-7; 9 nucleotides agree with TRBD2. The V and J ends lost 4 bases and 9 bases, in that order; junction bases with no gene match: 13. Germline V gene sequence: CDR1 LGHNA, CDR2 YSLEER. The CDR3 contains 15 residues. CDR3 loop: CASSPRASGAHAQYF. CDR3 bases: TGCGCCAGCAGCCCCCGGGCTAGCGGGGCTCACGCGCAGTACTTC.

About this clonotype itself: The CDR3 carries no conserved terminal phenylalanine or tryptophan, so it likely arises from a read error. V and J are TRBV7-9 and TRBJ1-1, with 7 bases lining up with TRBD1. The CDR3 extends over 14 amino acids. The germline gives CDR1 SEHNR, CDR2 FQNEAQ (reference sequence). Trimming at V came to 4 bases and at J to 8 bases, leaving 10 bases not matched to a gene. Here the CDR3 DNA reads TGTGCCAGCAGCTACCAGGACAGGCGCCCAGAAGCTTTCTAT. It translates to CASSYQDRRPEAFY.

The sample holds many counts of this clonotype. This rearrangement joins TRBV11-2 to TRBJ2-7; 7 nucleotides match TRBD1. CDR3 length equals 14 residues. V lost 1 base to trimming and J lost 3 bases; unmatched junction nucleotides: 3. CDR1 SGHAT and CDR2 FQNNGV come from the germline V gene. The CDR3 coding sequence is TGTGCCAGCAGCTTAGGGACAGGATACTACGAGCAGTACTTC. It encodes CASSLGTGYYEQYF.

The chain joins TRBV7-9 to TRBJ2-3; maybe TRBD2 (5 bases). V gave up 0 bases and J gave up 2 bases, with 30 bases separating them. This CDR3 contains 22 residues. Germline CDR1 reads SEHNR; CDR2 reads FQNEAQ (reference sequence). The CDR3 bases are TGTGCCAGCAGCTTAGCGCTCAAGGCGGGCACAATTCTAAACCCAATCACAGATACGCAGTATTTT. Translated: CASSLALKAGTILNPITDTQYF.

This clonotype was seen many times. The V call is TRBV9, the J call TRBJ2-3; no clear D gene. V was cut by 3 bases and J by 5 bases, with 10 bases left in between. Looked up from germline, CDR1 is SGDLS and CDR2 is YYNGEE. CDR3 size: 13 residues. CDR3 nucleotide sequence: TGTGCCAGCAGCGATCCGTACCAAGATACGCAGTATTTT. Residues: CASSDPYQDTQYF.

The V and J genes are TRBV4-3 and TRBJ2-7; tentative D call: TRBD2 (5 bases). The CDR3 sequence is 14 residues long. V dropped 4 bases and J dropped 5 bases, with 15 bases sitting between them. The V gene's germline CDR1 is LGHNA and CDR2 YSLEER. This CDR3 reads CASSLDKVRDEQYF. In nucleotides, the CDR3 is TGCGCCAGCAGCCTAGATAAGGTGAGGGACGAGCAGTACTTC.

The rearrangement uses TRBV19 and TRBJ2-2, with 8 positions matching TRBD2. This CDR3 has 15 residues. Germline CDR1 LNHDA, CDR2 SQIVND (reference sequence). The V and J ends lost 4 bases and 5 bases, in that order; junction bases with no gene match: 6. The CDR3: CASSTGTRGTGELFF. The CDR3 DNA sequence: TGTGCCAGTAGTACTGGGACTAGAGGAACCGGGGAGCTGTTTTTT.

V and J are TRBV14 and TRBJ2-7, with 13 bases identical to TRBD2. After removal of 8 bases from V and 2 bases from J, the junction contained 0 bases not matched to a gene. CDR3 length equals 13 residues. Germline loops: CDR1 SGHDN, CDR2 FVKESK. The CDR3 DNA sequence: TGTGCCAGCGGGACTAGCGGGACCTACGAGCAGTACTTC. Its protein is CASGTSGTYEQYF.

V is TRBV6-2 or TRBV6-3 and J is TRBJ2-3; 8 nucleotides line up with TRBD2. The CDR3 loop spans 16 amino acids. CDR1 and CDR2 from the germline V gene are MNHEY and SVGEGT. The V gene end was trimmed by 6 bases and the J gene end by 2 bases; junction bases not matched to a gene: 10. The CDR3 DNA reads TGTGCCAGCAGCCCTCTGGGTAGCGGGGACACAGATACGCAGTATTTT. Translated: CASSPLGSGDTDTQYF.

This clonotype was observed a handful of times. This chain uses TRBV7-8 with TRBJ2-7; tentatively, D is TRBD2 (5 bases). Germline values: CDR1 SGHVS, CDR2 FQNEAQ. V was shortened by 1 base and J by 6 bases, with 10 bases between the two germline ends. This CDR3 region has 13 residues. CDR3 sequence (DNA): TGTGCCAGCAGCTTAGTGGGTGGAGGCGAGCAGTACTTC. Residues: CASSLVGGGEQYF.

The chain employs TRBV12-3 or TRBV12-4 and TRBJ1-5; TRBD1 matches at 7 bases. The V segment lost 5 bases and the J segment 8 bases; nucleotides outside the gene matches: 12. This CDR3 spans 15 amino acids. The CDR3 sequence: CASSGPDGQGEPQHF. The CDR3 bases are TGTGCCAGCAGTGGGCCAGACGGCCAGGGGGAGCCCCAGCATTTT.

The table lists this clonotype with many counts. This rearrangement joins TRBV28 to TRBJ2-7, with D uncertain. Germline-derived CDR1 and CDR2 are MDHEN and SYDVKM. With 6 bases removed from V and 6 bases from J, the gap between germline ends came to 9 bases. CDR3 length: 11 amino acids. The CDR3 DNA reads as TGTGCCAGCAGCCCCTCCGGCGAGCAGTACTTC. Amino acids: CASSPSGEQYF.

This clonotype was counted only a few times. This sequence joins TRBV12-3 or TRBV12-4 and TRBJ2-3; tentative D call: TRBD1 (5 bases). The CDR3 extends over 12 amino acids. With 6 bases removed from V and 6 bases from J, the gap between germline ends came to 10 bases. This chain's CDR3 is CASSPGLDTQYF. In nucleotides, the CDR3 is TGTGCCAGCAGCCCAGGGTTGGATACGCAGTATTTT.

A word on this clonotype: The conserved phenylalanine or tryptophan normally closing the CDR3 is absent here, so this likely arose from a read error. The chain couples TRBV7-9 to TRBJ2-7; tentatively, D is TRBD1 (6 bases). Germline CDR1 reads SEHNR; CDR2 reads FQNEAQ (reference sequence). The V gene lost 4 bases and the J gene lost 3 bases, with 13 bases spanning the gap. The CDR3 totals 14 residues. This chain's CDR3 is CASSSGQSYYEQYS. The CDR3 DNA reads TGTGCCAGCAGCTCAGGACAGAGCTACTACGAGCAGTACTCC.

This clonotype has ten or more counts. The V and J genes are TRBV7-8 and TRBJ2-7; D is ambiguous. Trimming took off 3 bases at V and 7 bases at J, with 13 bases between the two ends. The germline V gene encodes CDR1 SGHVS and CDR2 FQNEAQ. This CDR3 region has 13 residues. CDR3 sequence: CASSFGQSREQYF. In DNA, the CDR3 is TGTGCCAGCAGCTTTGGCCAGTCCCGGGAGCAGTACTTC.

In the case of this clonotype: It may be a read error: a sequence one base away is much more abundant. The V gene is TRBV4-3, the J gene TRBJ2-5; maybe TRBD1 (5 bases). The length of the CDR3 is 15 residues. The germline gives CDR1 LGHNA, CDR2 YSLEER. CDR3 residues: CASSQDDSRGSTQNF. CDR3 nucleotides: TGCGCCAGCAGCCAAGACGACAGCCGTGGGTCGACCCAGAACTTC.

Of note for this clonotype: The junction departs from germline at one end; a sequencing error may be responsible. The chain uses TRBV28 and TRBJ2-7; TRBD2 agrees at 9 bases. The V gene's germline CDR1 is MDHEN and CDR2 SYDVKM. This CDR3 is 15 amino acids long. CDR3 sequence reads: CAGSRTSEYSYEQYF. Written as DNA, the CDR3 is TGTGCCGGCAGTAGGACTAGCGAGTACTCCTACGAGCAGTACTTC.

The V gene is TRBV12-3 or TRBV12-4, the J gene TRBJ1-5, with D possibly TRBD1 on 5 matching bases. V was clipped by 3 bases and J by 2 bases, with 14 bases between them. The CDR3 is 16 residues long. CDR3 residues: CASSFGPGGGNQPQHF. CDR3 DNA sequence: TGTGCCAGCAGTTTTGGTCCGGGGGGAGGCAATCAGCCCCAGCATTTT.

Notes on this clonotype: A read error is possible here, since a much larger clone lies one base away. The chain combines TRBV7-6 with TRBJ2-5; D possibly corresponds to TRBD2 (6 bases). The CDR3 consists of 14 residues. Germline V gene sequence: CDR1 SGHVS, CDR2 FNYEAQ. Written as DNA, the CDR3 is TGTGCCAGCAGCACAACTAGCCACCAAGAGACCCAGAACTTC. It encodes CASSTTSHQETQNF. The whole variable domain, remainder taken from reference TRBV7-6 and TRBJ2-5, is GAGVSQSPRYKVTKRGQDVALRCDPISGHVSLYWYRQALGQGPEFLTYFNYEAQQDKSGLPNDRFSAERPEGSISTLTIQRTEQRDSAMYRCASSTTSHQETQNFGPGTRLLVL.

This clonotype came up a few times. The chain links TRBV11-2 to TRBJ2-1; the match to TRBD2 covers 9 bases. This CDR3 contains 15 residues. V lost 1 base to trimming and J lost 6 bases; unmatched junction nucleotides: 4. In germline, CDR1 is SGHAT, CDR2 FQNNGV. CDR3 region: CASSLGGGRANEQFF. The DNA of the CDR3 is TGTGCCAGCAGCTTAGGGGGCGGGAGGGCCAATGAGCAGTTCTTC.

As regards this clonotype: A read error may be the cause here, since a much bigger clone is one base away. The V gene is TRBV23-1, the J gene TRBJ1-5, with D unclear. TRBV23-1 is an ORF, with its function uncertain. The CDR3 covers 16 residues. Trimming shortened V by 0 bases and J by 6 bases, and 15 bases separated the two germline ends. The CDR3 nucleotides read TGCGCCAGCAGTCAATCGAGGCCAGACCACAGTCAGCCCCAGCATTTT. Translated: CASSQSRPDHSQPQHF.